Following are 12 T cell receptor beta chains from one sample sequenced in a study of neurological immune-mediated disorders. Using its own MiXCR run on the 5' RACE reads, TCRdb lists one record per CDR3 protein. Of roughly 70,000 distinct CDR3 sequences in the sample, almost 4% are singletons; the top ten hold 1% to 1.5%. Sequencing was carried out using PBMCs. These receptors were collected from a man aged 30-40 years with multiple sclerosis.

This clonotype was seen repeatedly, ten times or more. The chain recombines TRBV9 with TRBJ2-5; 11 nucleotides agree with TRBD2. From germline, CDR1 is SGDLS and CDR2 YYNGEE. CDR3 length: 17 residues. The V and J ends lost 0 bases and 1 base, in that order; junction bases with no gene match: 5. The CDR3 reads CASSVGLAGGLQETQYF. The CDR3 nucleotides read TGTGCCAGCAGCGTAGGTCTAGCGGGGGGCCTCCAAGAGACCCAGTACTTC.

In this sample, this clonotype turned up many times. CDR3 DNA: TGTGCCAGCAGTGCCGGGACTAGCACCGGGGAGCTGTTTTTT. Translated, it gives CASSAGTSTGELFF. This chain links TRBV6-4 with TRBJ2-2; 8 nucleotides match TRBD2. Losses at the gene ends were 4 bases for V and 4 bases for J; bases not matched to a gene: 2. Germline CDR1 is MRHNA and CDR2 is SNTAGT. The CDR3 consists of 14 residues.

In this sample, this clonotype turned up a few times. This chain connects TRBV19 to TRBJ2-3, with no clear D. Germline V gene lookup returns CDR1 LNHDA and CDR2 SQIVND (reference sequence). Trimming took 10 bases from V and 5 from J, leaving 13 bases between them. The CDR3 totals 12 residues. CDR3 region: CATSPLGDTQYF. CDR3 nucleotides: TGTGCCACCTCCCCCCTAGGAGATACGCAGTATTTT.

V usage is TRBV7-9 and J usage is TRBJ2-3; D is uncertain. V was clipped by 7 bases and J by 4 bases, with 15 bases between them. Germline CDR1 and CDR2: SEHNR and FQNEAQ (reference sequence). This CDR3 comprises 14 residues. The CDR3: CASTPFSSADTQYF. The CDR3 bases are TGTGCCAGCACCCCATTCAGCAGCGCAGATACGCAGTATTTT.

This clonotype has a count of ten or more. The gene calls are TRBV20-1 and TRBJ2-1; no reliable D call. The CDR3 runs to 12 residues. Germline lookup yields CDR1 DFQATT and CDR2 SNEGSKA (reference sequence). V was trimmed by 2 bases and J by 2 bases, leaving 4 bases between them. The CDR3 is CSARMAYNEQFF. DNA for the CDR3: TGCAGTGCTAGAATGGCCTACAATGAGCAGTTCTTC.

This clonotype was counted many times. The rearrangement joins TRBV6-5 to TRBJ2-5, with D maybe TRBD2 (5 bases). The CDR3 covers 15 residues. Germline loops: CDR1 MNHEY, CDR2 SVGAGI. The germline V and J ends were trimmed by 5 bases and 1 base, with 14 bases remaining between them. CDR3 amino acids: CASSKTPGSQETQYF. The CDR3 DNA sequence: TGTGCCAGCAGTAAAACCCCGGGAAGCCAAGAGACCCAGTACTTC.

This clonotype was found many times. The chain has TRBV9 and TRBJ2-3, with TRBD2 identical over 12 bases. This CDR3 comprises 16 residues. After removal of 3 bases from V and 4 bases from J, the junction contained 6 bases not matched to a gene. Germline CDR1 reads SGDLS; CDR2 reads YYNGEE. CDR3 DNA sequence: TGTGCCAGCAGCGACGGACTAGCGGGGTGGGCAGATACGCAGTATTTT. Translation: CASSDGLAGWADTQYF.

The sample holds many counts of this clonotype. The chain links TRBV3-1 to TRBJ2-7, with D unclear. This CDR3 spans 14 amino acids. Germline CDR1 is LGHDT and CDR2 is YNNKEL (reference sequence). The ends were cut back, 1 base at V and 9 bases at J, with 16 bases in the middle. In DNA form, the CDR3 reads TGTGCCAGCAGCCAAGGGGTCGGATCTACGATGCAGTACTTC. Translating gives CASSQGVGSTMQYF.

This clonotype was counted many times. This chain joins TRBV15 and TRBJ2-1; D unclear. The germline gives CDR1 LNHNV, CDR2 YYDKDF (reference sequence). The CDR3 totals 16 residues. V lost 0 bases, J lost 5 bases, and 14 bases lay in between. This chain's CDR3 is CATSRDLRVPHNEQFF. The CDR3 DNA sequence: TGTGCCACCAGCAGAGATCTAAGGGTCCCTCACAATGAGCAGTTCTTC. The full variable domain, in which reference TRBV15 and TRBJ2-1 provide the parts outside the CDR3, is DAMVIQNPRYQVTQFGKPVTLSCSQTLNHNVMYWYQQKSSQAPKLLFHYYDKDFNNEADTPDNFQSRRPNTSFCFLDIRSPGLGDTAMYLCATSRDLRVPHNEQFFGPGTRLTVL.

On this clonotype: A much larger clone lies a single base off, so this may be a read error. J is TRBJ2-1 and V is TRBV9, with unresolved D. Germline CDR1 reads SGDLS; CDR2 reads YYNGEE. Trimming stripped 3 bases from V and 1 base from J, with 5 bases between. CDR3 length: 13 amino acids. CDR3 region: CASSERSYNEQFF. DNA for the CDR3: TGTGCCAGCAGCGAAAGATCCTACAATGAGCAGTTCTTC.

This clonotype was counted at least ten times. J is TRBJ2-3 and V is TRBV9, with 10 bases matching TRBD2. Losses at the gene ends were 4 bases for V and 0 bases for J; bases not matched to a gene: 11. The germline CDR1 and CDR2 sequences are SGDLS and YYNGEE. CDR3 length equals 18 residues. The CDR3 here is CASSKSAGGPVSTDTQYF. CDR3 sequence (DNA): TGTGCCAGCAGCAAATCAGCGGGGGGGCCCGTGAGCACAGATACGCAGTATTTT.

This clonotype was found many times. V gene TRBV12-3 or TRBV12-4 combines with J gene TRBJ2-2; D gene uncertain. The CDR3 runs 13 residues. With 5 bases removed from V and 1 base from J, the gap between germline ends came to 5 bases. DNA of the CDR3: TGTGCCAGCAGTGTAAAGAACACCGGGGAGCTGTTTTTT. It encodes CASSVKNTGELFF.